This section outlines one T cell receptor beta chain sequence together with its context. This clonotype was counted at least ten times. It lacks a known antigen. Base qualities are not provided; no much larger clone lies one nucleotide away. CDR1 DFQATT and CDR2 SNEGSKA are derived from the germline V gene (reference sequence). A distance of 18 bases separates the germline ends of V and J, which lose 5 bases and 8 bases respectively. Its CDR3 holds 14 amino acids, cysteine through phenylalanine. Left in the record is the CDR3 DNA by itself, 42 bases read in frame from the first base. The study was a case-control design nested within a healthcare worker cohort in London, UK, with weekly nasopharyngeal swab PCR tests and blood sampling. Healthcare workers were recruited during the week of the UK lockdown, between 23 and 31 March 2020, and followed weekly for up to roughly 15 weeks. The data belong to a study of early T cells in non-severe SARS-CoV-2 infection (dated by TCRdb to the early 2020s). Study-wide context: Bulk RNA from unsorted whole blood was used for TCR sequencing, so alpha and beta chains could not be paired.

The library was prepared using 5' RACE. This sample was sequenced with a NextSeq 500. Unique molecular identifiers were attached to individual cDNA molecules in the TCR library protocol so that sequencing error and PCR bias could be corrected. Sequencing covered both TCR alpha and beta chains, and within each sample the abundances of alpha and beta sequences were tightly co-correlated. The original pipeline was this. Decombinator V4 was used to annotate the V gene, J gene and CDR3 of the TCR sequences. Expanded TCRs were defined as changing significantly between any two time points under a Poisson model with p below 0.0001. TCR abundances were normalised to the total number of TCRs sequenced in each sample and reported as counts per million. MAIT TCRs were defined by TRAV1-2 paired with TRAJ12, TRAJ20 or TRAJ33, and iNKT TCRs by TRAV10 paired with TRAJ18. VDJdb, accessed 1 November 2021, was searched for CMV, EBV and SARS-CoV-2 annotated TCRs, with TCRs annotated for multiple antigens excluded. TCRdb reanalyzed the raw reads on its own, using fastp at Q25 for trimming and MiXCR for clone calling, and kept in-frame beta chains. Rows with a matching CDR3 protein are joined into one entry that keeps the most common DNA and genes. TCRdb's processing, not the authors' own work, is the source of the V and J calls. In this sample the table shows around 59,000 distinct CDR3 sequences, more than 8.5% of which occur a single time. The ten largest account for under 20% of the sample.

The investigation overall reported the following: VDJdb matching was skewed toward anti-spike CD8 responses, so virus-specific expansions were likely underestimated and private and CD4 specificities were missed.

The rearranged chain carries TRBV20-1 and TRBJ1-4; perhaps TRBD1 is the D gene, with 5 bases matching. Sequenced input: whole blood. The sequence was obtained from an adult who was a healthcare worker with PCR-confirmed SARS-CoV-2 infection or an uninfected control (not recorded which). Read as DNA, the sequence is TGCAGTGCTCACACCAGGGCCCTAGACGAAAAACTGTTTTTT. It is translated as CSAHTRALDEKLFF.